The clone carrying this T cell receptor (beta chain) appeared once. Authors' processing steps: Nucleated cell counts were estimated from reference gene primer amplification. Only in-frame clones appear in the TCRdb table, and some are missing; sequencing was by immunoSEQ multiplex PCR. V, J and clone size were drawn from that table, and D and trimming were deduced from the DNA. The sample lists about 50,000 clones, 85% to 90% seen once, with 6.5% in the top ten. This entry is derived from a study of blood T cell repertoires in COVID-19. In the study overall: Samples representing acute and convalescent COVID-19 were sourced from the United States, Italy and Spain. PBMCs, B-cell-depleted T cells, or T cells were the source of the cDNA or gDNA that made up the material.

The CDR3 is 12 amino acids. Trimming took 6 bases from V and 2 from J, leaving 7 bases between them. The germline V gene encodes CDR1 SGHAT and CDR2 FQNNGV. The J gene is TRBJ2-5, the V gene TRBV11-2; D remains unclear. This clonotype originated in a man between 60 and 75 years old with acute or convalescent COVID-19. Sequences were obtained from peripheral blood. The DNA for the CDR3 is TGTGCCAGCAGTTCGCAGCAAGAGACCCAGTACTTC. Amino acids: CASSSQQETQYF.